This TCR beta chain was found in a study of blood T cell repertoires in COVID-19. Study context: Samples representing acute and convalescent COVID-19 were sourced from the United States, Italy and Spain. The cDNA or gDNA used as material had been derived from T cells, B-cell-depleted T cells, or PBMCs.

Looked up from germline, CDR1 is SGHDT and CDR2 is YYEEEE. CDR3 length equals 13 residues. The ends lost 1 base at V and 7 bases at J; junction bases unmatched: 1. How the authors handled the data: From reference gene primer amplification, estimates of nucleated cell counts were derived. Sequenced by immunoSEQ multiplex PCR; TCRdb stores in-frame clones only, minus some. That table furnishes V, J and clone size, whereas the DNA furnished D and trimming. In the table there are around 130,000 clones, more than 80% of which are singletons. The receptor was isolated from a human donor in a cohort sampled during active COVID-19. The sequencing sample was made of peripheral blood. The chain recombines TRBV5-6 with TRBJ2-2; 7 nucleotides align to TRBD1. The CDR3 coding sequence is TGTGCCAGCAGCTTGACAGGGGTCGGGGAGCTGTTTTTT. Translation: CASSLTGVGELFF.